Following are 9 T cell receptor beta chains from one sample sequenced in a study of T cells in Graves' hyperthyroidism and ophthalmopathy. TCR beta CDR3 regions were amplified from RNA. HTBI primers drove first-round RT-PCR of the TCR CDR3. TCRdb reprocessed the multiplex PCR reads with MiXCR, giving one entry per CDR3 protein. The sample has more than 550,000 distinct CDR3 sequences, approximately 18% seen once. Sequenced input: blood. These receptor sequences come from a woman aged 45-65 years with Graves' hyperthyroidism that later progressed to Graves' ophthalmopathy.

J is TRBJ1-1 and V is TRBV19, with 9 positions matching TRBD1. Germline CDR1 is LNHDA and CDR2 is SQIVND (reference sequence). The CDR3 is made up of 14 amino acids. The V and J ends lost 6 bases and 4 bases, in that order; junction bases with no gene match: 6. The CDR3 sequence: CASRRQGEGTEAFF. The CDR3 DNA follows: TGTGCCAGTAGGAGACAGGGGGAAGGCACTGAAGCTTTCTTT.

The chain joins TRBV3-1 to TRBJ1-2, with D unclear. This CDR3 spans 13 amino acids. Germline lookup yields CDR1 LGHDT and CDR2 YNNKEL (reference sequence). V lost 3 bases and J 4 bases, leaving 9 bases between the germline ends. This chain's CDR3 is CASSHLGSYGYTF. The CDR3 DNA is TGTGCCAGCAGCCACCTGGGAAGCTATGGCTACACCTTC.

The chain joins TRBV29-1 to TRBJ1-1, with D perhaps matching TRBD1 (6 bases). Germline V gives CDR1 SQVTM, CDR2 ANQGSEA. CDR3 size: 13 residues. The V end lost 7 bases, the J end lost 6 bases, and 18 bases lay between the germline ends. The CDR3 nucleotides read TGCAGCGCTGGGGGGGCGCCGAGTCCTGAAGCTTTCTTT. Translated, it gives CSAGGAPSPEAFF.

The rearrangement joins TRBV20-1 to TRBJ2-7; tentatively, D is TRBD1 (5 bases). CDR1 DFQATT and CDR2 SNEGSKA come from the germline V gene (reference sequence). The CDR3 has 14 residues. V was clipped by 1 base and J by 3 bases, with 13 bases between them. The CDR3 loop is CSARGGEVNYEQYF. Written as DNA, the CDR3 is TGCAGTGCTAGAGGGGGCGAAGTAAACTACGAGCAGTACTTC.

This clonotype occurred many times. The CDR3, as DNA: TGTGCCATCCCCAAGTCTGACAGCAACACTGAAGCTTTCTTT. It codes for CAIPKSDSNTEAFF. The V gene is TRBV6-1, the J gene TRBJ1-1, with a possible D match to TRBD1 (5 bases). This CDR3 spans 14 amino acids. Germline CDR1 and CDR2: MNHNS and SASEGT. Trimming took 10 bases from V and 2 from J, leaving 17 bases between them.

This clonotype was seen a handful of times. The chain uses TRBV19 and TRBJ1-1; 8 bases agree with TRBD1. Per the germline V gene, CDR1 is LNHDA and CDR2 is SQIVND (reference sequence). CDR3 length: 12 amino acids. Trimming cost V 6 bases and J 8 bases; bases outside gene matches: 5. CDR3 bases: TGTGCCAGTAGCTACCAGGGGGCCGAAGCTTTCTTT. It encodes CASSYQGAEAFF.

The chain combines TRBV19 with TRBJ1-1; 8 bases match TRBD1. After removal of 8 bases from V and 4 bases from J, the junction contained 6 bases not matched to a gene. The CDR3 is 13 amino acids. Germline loops: CDR1 LNHDA, CDR2 SQIVND (reference sequence). The CDR3 loop is CASGPTGGTEAFF. The CDR3 DNA is TGTGCCAGTGGGCCCACAGGGGGCACTGAAGCTTTCTTT.

This clonotype was observed at least ten times. The chain recombines TRBV5-5 with TRBJ1-2; 8 nucleotides agree with TRBD1. V lost 0 bases to trimming and J lost 6 bases; unmatched junction nucleotides: 4. Germline lookup yields CDR1 SGHKS and CDR2 YYEKEE (reference sequence). The CDR3 has 14 amino acids. The CDR3 bases are TGTGCCAGCAGCTTGGGTACAGGGGGGGATGGCTACACCTTC. Encoded protein: CASSLGTGGDGYTF.

This clonotype occurred a few times. V is TRBV10-3 and J is TRBJ2-1, with D possibly being TRBD2 (5 bases). Germline values: CDR1 ENHRY, CDR2 SYGVKD. The CDR3 consists of 12 residues. V gave up 3 bases and J gave up 11 bases, with 11 bases separating them. CDR3 bases: TGTGCCATCAGTGAACCGGGAACCAAGCAGTTCTTC. Its translation: CAISEPGTKQFF.